This T cell receptor (beta chain) was identified during a study of CD8 T cells in Susac syndrome. Study results and caveats: As acknowledged by the study, its TCR sequencing and HLA analysis included a relatively small number of individuals.

CDR3 length: 15 amino acids. CDR1 and CDR2 from the germline V gene are SGHRS and YFSETQ. The V and J ends lost 0 bases and 3 bases, in that order; junction bases with no gene match: 6. About this clonotype itself: The antigen is unknown.

With random hexamers, about 0.5 to 1 ug RNA was reverse transcribed. Across 54 Vbeta and 13 Jbeta, immunoSEQ multiplex PCR amplified TCR beta CDR3. TCRdb fed the immunoSEQ multiplex PCR reads into MiXCR, producing one record per CDR3 protein. The sample lists some 57,000 distinct CDR3 sequences, approximately 92% occurring once. While serving as controls, healthy donors were matched for age and sex. FACS enriched CD8+ TEMRA cells, while bulk CD8+ and CD4+ were negatively isolated. This chain connects TRBV5-1 to TRBJ2-7; 7 bases map to TRBD2. The sequenced sample was CD8+ T cells from PBMCs. The source of this sequence is a human donor in good health. This chain's CDR3 is CASSLALTSVYEQYF. The CDR3 DNA reads TGCGCCAGCAGCTTGGCCCTCACTAGCGTCTACGAGCAGTACTTC.